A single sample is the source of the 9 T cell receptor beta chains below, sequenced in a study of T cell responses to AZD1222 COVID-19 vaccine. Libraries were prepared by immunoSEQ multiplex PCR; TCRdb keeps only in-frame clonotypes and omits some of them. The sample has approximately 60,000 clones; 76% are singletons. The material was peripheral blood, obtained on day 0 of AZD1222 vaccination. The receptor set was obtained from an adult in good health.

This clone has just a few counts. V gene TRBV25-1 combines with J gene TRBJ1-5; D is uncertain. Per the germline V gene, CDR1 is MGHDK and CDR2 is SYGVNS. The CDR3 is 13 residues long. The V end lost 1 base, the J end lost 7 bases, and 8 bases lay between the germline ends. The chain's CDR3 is CASSELGGQPQHF. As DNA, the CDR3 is TGTGCCAGCAGTGAATTAGGAGGACAGCCCCAGCATTTT.

The CDR3, as DNA: TGTGCCAGCAGCGGACAGGGGGGCAATCAGCCCCAGCATTTT. Translation: CASSGQGGNQPQHF. The J gene is TRBJ1-5, the V gene TRBV6-6, with 10 bases identical to TRBD1. CDR1 and CDR2 from the germline V gene are MNHNY and SVGAGI (reference sequence). The ends lost 6 bases at V and 2 bases at J; junction bases unmatched: 1. CDR3 length: 14 residues.

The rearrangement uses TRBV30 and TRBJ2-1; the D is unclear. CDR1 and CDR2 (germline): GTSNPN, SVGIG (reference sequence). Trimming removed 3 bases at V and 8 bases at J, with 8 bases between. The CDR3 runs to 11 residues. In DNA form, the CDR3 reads TGTGCCTGGAGCGAAGGTCATGAGCAGTTCTTC. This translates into CAWSEGHEQFF.

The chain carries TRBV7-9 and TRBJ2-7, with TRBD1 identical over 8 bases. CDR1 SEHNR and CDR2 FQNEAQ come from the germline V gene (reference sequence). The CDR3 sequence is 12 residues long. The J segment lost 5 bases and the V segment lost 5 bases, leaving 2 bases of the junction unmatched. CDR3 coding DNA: TGTGCCAGCAGCCAACAGGGGGACGAGCAGTACTTC. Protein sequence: CASSQQGDEQYF.

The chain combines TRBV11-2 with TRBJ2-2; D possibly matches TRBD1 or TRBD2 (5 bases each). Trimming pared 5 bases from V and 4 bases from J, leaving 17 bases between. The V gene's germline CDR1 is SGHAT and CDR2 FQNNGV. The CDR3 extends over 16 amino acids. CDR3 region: CASSPRANTGTGELFF. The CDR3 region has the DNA TGTGCCAGCAGCCCGCGGGCCAACACAGGCACCGGGGAGCTGTTTTTT.

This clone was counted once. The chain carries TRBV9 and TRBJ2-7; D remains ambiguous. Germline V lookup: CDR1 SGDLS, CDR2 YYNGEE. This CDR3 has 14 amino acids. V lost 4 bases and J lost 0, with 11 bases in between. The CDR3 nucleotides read TGTGCCAGCAGCCCCGAGTGGGGCTCCTACGAGCAGTACTTC. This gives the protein CASSPEWGSYEQYF.

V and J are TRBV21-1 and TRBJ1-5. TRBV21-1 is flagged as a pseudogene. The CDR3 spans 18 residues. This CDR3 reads CASSKVRDARTSNQPQHF. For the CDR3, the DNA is TGTGCCAGCAGCAAAGTAAGGGACGCCCGAACGAGCAATCAGCCCCAGCATTTT.

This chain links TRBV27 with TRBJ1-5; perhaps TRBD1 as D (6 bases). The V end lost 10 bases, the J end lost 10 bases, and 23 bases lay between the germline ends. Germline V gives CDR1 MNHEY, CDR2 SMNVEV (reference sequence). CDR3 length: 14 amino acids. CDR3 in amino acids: CATWVRHPRGPQHF. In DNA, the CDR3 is TGTGCCACCTGGGTCCGACACCCCAGGGGTCCCCAGCATTTT.

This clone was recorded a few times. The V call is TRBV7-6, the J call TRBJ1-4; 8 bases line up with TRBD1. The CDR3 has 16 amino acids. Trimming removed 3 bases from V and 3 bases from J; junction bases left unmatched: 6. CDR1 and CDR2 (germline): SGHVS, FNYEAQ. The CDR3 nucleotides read TGTGCCAGCAGCTTGTTAGGACAGGGAGCTAATGAAAAACTGTTTTTT. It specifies CASSLLGQGANEKLFF. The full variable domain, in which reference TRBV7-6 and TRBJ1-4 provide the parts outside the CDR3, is GAGVSQSPRYKVTKRGQDVALRCDPISGHVSLYWYRQALGQGPEFLTYFNYEAQQDKSGLPNDRFSAERPEGSISTLTIQRTEQRDSAMYRCASSLLGQGANEKLFFGSGTQLSVL.